This TCR beta chain was captured by sequencing in a study of T-cell memory formation after mild COVID-19. Study-wide context: Largely donor-specific sequence clusters came from a couple of donors. Study-wide results and limits: A balance of CD4 and CD8 characterized clones contracting day 15 to 85, whereas later expanders leaned CD4+. Cross-reactive memory apparently joined, as some responding clones appeared in pre-infection memory. Confirmation was lacking for SARS-CoV-2 specificity of second-wave clones that peaked on day 37.

Comments on this clonotype: Its antigen is as yet unknown.

Deletions cut 4 bases from V and 3 bases from J, with 12 bases between. Germline V CDR1 and CDR2: DFQATT, SNEGSKA (reference sequence). There are 13 residues in the CDR3. Each CDR3 protein gets one entry after TCRdb re-called the 5' RACE reads with MiXCR. The repertoire has 110,000 to 150,000 distinct CDR3 sequences, 11% to 15% of them found once; the top ten carry less than 30%. The receptor was derived from an adult woman who had mild COVID-19 (a few samples of this study predate the infection). Cell type and time point are not known. This chain connects TRBV20-1 to TRBJ1-2; a weak D match, TRBD1 (5 bases). Source material: PBMCs or a T cell subset sorted from them (not recorded which). The chain's CDR3 is CSATWDGDYGYTF. The CDR3 coding sequence is TGCAGTGCTACCTGGGACGGAGACTATGGCTACACCTTC.